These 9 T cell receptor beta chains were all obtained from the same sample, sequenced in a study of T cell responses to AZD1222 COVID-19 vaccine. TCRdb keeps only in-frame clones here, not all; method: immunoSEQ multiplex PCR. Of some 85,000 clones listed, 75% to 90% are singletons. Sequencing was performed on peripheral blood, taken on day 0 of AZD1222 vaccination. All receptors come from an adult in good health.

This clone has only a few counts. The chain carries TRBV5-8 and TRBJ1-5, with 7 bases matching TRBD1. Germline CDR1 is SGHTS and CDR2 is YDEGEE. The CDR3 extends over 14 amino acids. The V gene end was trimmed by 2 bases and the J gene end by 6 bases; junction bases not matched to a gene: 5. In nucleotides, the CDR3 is TGTGCCAGCAGCTTTGGGGGGGACAGTCAGCCCCAGCATTTT. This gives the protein CASSFGGDSQPQHF.

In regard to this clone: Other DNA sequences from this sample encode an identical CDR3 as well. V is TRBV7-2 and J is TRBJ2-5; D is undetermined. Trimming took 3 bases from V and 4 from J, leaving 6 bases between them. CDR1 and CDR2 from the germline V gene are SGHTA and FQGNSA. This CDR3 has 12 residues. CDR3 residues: CASSLSRETQYF. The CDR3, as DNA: TGTGCCAGCAGCTTGAGTAGAGAGACCCAGTACTTC.

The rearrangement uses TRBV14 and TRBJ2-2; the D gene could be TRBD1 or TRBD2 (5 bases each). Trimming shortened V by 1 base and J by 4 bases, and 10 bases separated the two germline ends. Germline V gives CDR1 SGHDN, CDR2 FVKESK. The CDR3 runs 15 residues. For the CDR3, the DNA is TGTGCCAGCAGCCAAGTTGGGGGTTCCACCGGGGAGCTGTTTTTT. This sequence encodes CASSQVGGSTGELFF.

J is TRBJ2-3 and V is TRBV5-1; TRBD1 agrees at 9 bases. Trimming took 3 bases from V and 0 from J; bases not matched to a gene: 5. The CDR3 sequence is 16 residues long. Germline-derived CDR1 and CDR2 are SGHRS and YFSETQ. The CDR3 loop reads CASSWDRASSTDTQYF. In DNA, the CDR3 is TGCGCCAGCAGCTGGGACAGGGCCTCTAGCACAGATACGCAGTATTTT.

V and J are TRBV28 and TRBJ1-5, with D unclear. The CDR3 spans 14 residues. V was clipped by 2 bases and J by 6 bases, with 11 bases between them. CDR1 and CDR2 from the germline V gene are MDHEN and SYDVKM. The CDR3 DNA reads TGTGCCAGCAGTTTAGTGGCCTCAAGTCAGCCCCAGCATTTT. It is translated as CASSLVASSQPQHF.

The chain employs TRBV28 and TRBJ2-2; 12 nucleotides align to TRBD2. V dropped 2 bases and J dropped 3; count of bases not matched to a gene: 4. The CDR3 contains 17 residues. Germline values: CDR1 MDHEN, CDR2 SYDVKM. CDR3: CASSLPTSGSDTGELFF. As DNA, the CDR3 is TGTGCCAGCAGTTTACCGACTAGCGGGAGCGACACCGGGGAGCTGTTTTTT.

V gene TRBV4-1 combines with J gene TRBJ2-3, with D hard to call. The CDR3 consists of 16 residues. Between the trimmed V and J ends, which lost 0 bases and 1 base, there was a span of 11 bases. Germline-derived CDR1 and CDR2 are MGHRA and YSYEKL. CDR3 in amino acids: CASSQDQAYRTDTQYF. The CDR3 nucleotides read TGCGCCAGCAGCCAAGATCAGGCTTACCGCACAGATACGCAGTATTTT.

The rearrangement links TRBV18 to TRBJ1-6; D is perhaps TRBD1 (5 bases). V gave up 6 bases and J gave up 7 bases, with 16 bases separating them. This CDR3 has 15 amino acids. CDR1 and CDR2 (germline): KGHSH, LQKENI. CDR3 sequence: CASSQRDSRNSPLHF. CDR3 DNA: TGTGCCAGCTCCCAACGGGACTCAAGAAATTCACCCCTCCACTTT.

Here the CDR3 reads CASSTDLTNYGYTF. Here the CDR3 DNA reads TGTGCCAGCAGCACGGACTTAACTAACTATGGCTACACCTTC. The chain has TRBV6-5 and TRBJ1-2; no clear D gene. Germline V gene lookup returns CDR1 MNHEY and CDR2 SVGAGI. This CDR3 has 14 amino acids. Trimming took off 6 bases at V and 0 bases at J, with 11 bases between the two ends.